This entry lists 6 T cell receptor beta chains sequenced from one sample in a study of blood T cell repertoires in COVID-19. Sequenced by immunoSEQ multiplex PCR; TCRdb stores in-frame clones only, minus some. Altogether approximately 97,000 clones are present, 88% being singletons, with the ten largest covering just over 2%. The sample taken for sequencing was peripheral blood. All receptors derive from a man aged 45-65 years with COVID-19, enrolled during active disease.

V and J are TRBV6-2 or TRBV6-3 and TRBJ2-7, with D perhaps TRBD2 (5 bases). Germline CDR1 is MNHEY and CDR2 is SVGEGT. V was clipped by 0 bases and J by 5 bases, with 11 bases between them. This CDR3 comprises 14 residues. The CDR3 DNA follows: TGTGCCAGCAGTTACTCGATCGGGGTCCACGAGCAGTACTTC. Its protein product is CASSYSIGVHEQYF.

The CDR3 loop reads CASSDRGRNGYTF. The CDR3 DNA reads as TGTGCCAGCAGCGACAGGGGACGGAATGGCTACACCTTC. This chain links TRBV9 with TRBJ1-2; 7 positions match TRBD1. This CDR3 is 13 amino acids long. Germline V gene sequence: CDR1 SGDLS, CDR2 YYNGEE. Losses at the gene ends were 3 bases for V and 6 bases for J; bases not matched to a gene: 5.

This clone was seen only a few times. CDR3 region: CASSQVGRKLEDSPLHF. In nucleotides, the CDR3 is TGCGCCAGCAGCCAAGTCGGGAGGAAACTAGAAGATTCACCCCTCCACTTT. The V and J genes are TRBV4-1 and TRBJ1-6; no firm D call. V was trimmed by 1 base and J by 8 bases, leaving 18 bases between them. CDR1 and CDR2 from the germline V gene are MGHRA and YSYEKL. The CDR3 extends over 17 amino acids.

V usage is TRBV3-1 (or the pseudogene TRBV3-2) and J usage is TRBJ2-3; the D is unclear. This CDR3 comprises 15 residues. V was cut by 6 bases and J by 2 bases, with 15 bases left in between. Germline assignment: CDR1 LGHDT and CDR2 YNNKEL (reference sequence). The CDR3 DNA reads TGTGCCAGCAGTCTTTACGGGTCCCACACAGATACGCAGTATTTT. Translating it yields CASSLYGSHTDTQYF.

The rearrangement joins TRBV7-3 to TRBJ2-1; TRBD1 aligns across 9 bases. Looked up from germline, CDR1 is SGHTA and CDR2 is FQGTGA. After removal of 4 bases from V and 7 bases from J, the junction contained 11 bases not matched to a gene. CDR3 length: 16 residues. CDR3 amino acids: CASSYPLTGGWNEQFF. The CDR3 region has the DNA TGTGCCAGCAGCTACCCCCTGACAGGGGGGTGGAATGAGCAGTTCTTC.

The chain carries TRBV5-1 and TRBJ2-3; D is undetermined. Looked up from germline, CDR1 is SGHRS and CDR2 is YFSETQ. V shed 7 bases and J shed 1 base, with 10 bases lying between them. The CDR3 covers 13 residues. Here the CDR3 reads CASGEAGTDTQYF. The CDR3 DNA follows: TGCGCCAGCGGAGAGGCCGGCACAGATACGCAGTATTTT.